The rows below give T cell receptor beta chains drawn from one sample of a study of siplizumab effects on memory and regulatory T cells. The assay was immunoSEQ multiplex PCR, and TCRdb's table has in-frame clones only and misses some. The sample lists about 69,000 clones, approximately 88% seen once, with 1.7% in the top ten. The sample was Tregs sorted from blood. Receptor source: a human donor in good health. Each CDR3 is given with its conserved first and last residue. D genes are given only for firm matches. Not every row has a clone size; where given, it reads once, few, many or a size class.

CDR3nt: TGTGCCAGCTCACCCTACCCCACGGAAGTTAATTCACCCCTCCACTTT
CDR3aa: CASSPYPTEVNSPLHF
d_gene: -
len: 16
j_gene: TRBJ1-6
abundance: -
v_gene: TRBV18

CDR3nt: TGTGCCAGCAGCCTCGCAGGGGGAAGCAATCAGCCCCAGCATTTT
CDR3aa: CASSLAGGSNQPQHF
d_gene: TRBD1
len: 15
j_gene: TRBJ1-5
abundance: -
v_gene: TRBV7-6

CDR3nt: TGTGCCAGTAGTATAGCGAAGGGACAGGGGATGAATGAGCAGTTCTTC
CDR3aa: CASSIAKGQGMNEQFF
d_gene: TRBD1
len: 16
j_gene: TRBJ2-1
abundance: once
v_gene: TRBV19

CDR3nt: TGTGCCAGCAGCTTTTTCTCCTTAGATACGCAGTATTTT
CDR3aa: CASSFFSLDTQYF
d_gene: -
len: 13
j_gene: TRBJ2-3
abundance: -
v_gene: TRBV21-1

CDR3nt: TGTGCCACCAGCAGAGATTGGGTTAGCAATCAGCCCCAGCATTTT
CDR3aa: CATSRDWVSNQPQHF
d_gene: -
len: 15
j_gene: TRBJ1-5
abundance: -
v_gene: TRBV15

CDR3nt: TGTGCCAGCTCACCTACGAGCACCTACGAGCAGTACTTC
CDR3aa: CASSPTSTYEQYF
d_gene: -
len: 13
j_gene: TRBJ2-7
abundance: -
v_gene: TRBV18

CDR3nt: TGTGCCAGCAGCCTCGACAGGAGCAATCAGCCCCAGCATTTT
CDR3aa: CASSLDRSNQPQHF
d_gene: -
len: 14
j_gene: TRBJ1-5
abundance: -
v_gene: TRBV6-5

CDR3nt: TGTGCCAGTAGTACTTCAGGGGTACACGAGGAGCTGTTTTTT
CDR3aa: CASSTSGVHEELFF
d_gene: -
len: 14
j_gene: TRBJ2-2
abundance: -
v_gene: TRBV19

CDR3nt: TGTGCCAGCAGTTTCCCTACGGGTACGCAGTATTTT
CDR3aa: CASSFPTGTQYF
d_gene: -
len: 12
j_gene: TRBJ2-3
abundance: -
v_gene: TRBV27

CDR3nt: TGTGCCAGCAGCTTAGCGCGGGGGAGGGACTATGGCTACACCTTC
CDR3aa: CASSLARGRDYGYTF
d_gene: -
len: 15
j_gene: TRBJ1-2
abundance: -
v_gene: TRBV7-6

CDR3nt: TGTGCCAGCAGCCAAGCTGGGGTCTATGGCTACACCTTC
CDR3aa: CASSQAGVYGYTF
d_gene: -
len: 13
j_gene: TRBJ1-2
abundance: once
v_gene: TRBV4-2

CDR3nt: TGTGCCAGCAGGCCGCCCGGGGAGGATGAAGCTTTCTTT
CDR3aa: CASRPPGEDEAFF
d_gene: -
len: 13
j_gene: TRBJ1-1
abundance: -
v_gene: TRBV6-6

CDR3nt: TGTGCCACCAGCAACGCCGGGAGGGCGGCCAAAAACATTCAGTACTTC
CDR3aa: CATSNAGRAAKNIQYF
d_gene: TRBD2
len: 16
j_gene: TRBJ2-4
abundance: -
v_gene: TRBV15

CDR3nt: TGTGCCAGCAGCCCCACGGGATTTTTCCCTCCTAACTCCTACAATGAGCAGTTCTTC
CDR3aa: CASSPTGFFPPNSYNEQFF
d_gene: -
len: 19
j_gene: TRBJ2-1
abundance: -
v_gene: TRBV7-9